This T cell receptor beta chain stems from a study of blood T cell repertoires in COVID-19. Study-wide context: The origin of the acute and convalescent COVID-19 samples was the United States, Italy and Spain.

Using immunoSEQ multiplex PCR, the repertoire was profiled, and TCRdb retains in-frame clones only, with some absent. The top ten clones hold about 6.3% of a sample with about 21,000 clones, 83% of them seen once. The CDR3 spans 14 residues. CDR1 LGHNA and CDR2 YSLEER come from the germline V gene. J lost 3 bases, V lost 4 bases, and 0 bases had no gene match. The specimen sequenced was peripheral blood. The sequence was collected from a human donor in a cohort sampled during active COVID-19. This chain connects TRBV4-3 to TRBJ2-3; TRBD2 agrees at 11 bases. For the CDR3, the DNA is TGCGCCAGCAGCCGACTAGCGGGGACAGATACGCAGTATTTT. This encodes CASSRLAGTDTQYF.